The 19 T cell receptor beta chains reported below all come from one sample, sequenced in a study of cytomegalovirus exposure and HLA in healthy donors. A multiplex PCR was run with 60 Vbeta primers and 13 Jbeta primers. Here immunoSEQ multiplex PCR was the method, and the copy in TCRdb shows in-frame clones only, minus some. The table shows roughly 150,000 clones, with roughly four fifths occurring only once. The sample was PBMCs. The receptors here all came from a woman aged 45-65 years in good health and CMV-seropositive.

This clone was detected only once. The CDR3 DNA reads TGTGCCAGCAGCCCTCCAGCGGGCACAGATACGCAGTATTTT. Its translation is CASSPPAGTDTQYF. This chain joins TRBV5-4 and TRBJ2-3; possibly TRBD2 for D (5 bases). Per the germline V gene, CDR1 is SGHNT and CDR2 is YYREEE (reference sequence). CDR3 length: 14 amino acids. V was pared by 4 bases and J by 1 base, with 10 bases between. The whole variable domain, filled in from reference TRBV5-4 and TRBJ2-3, reads ETGVTQSPTHLIKTRGQQVTLRCSSQSGHNTVSWYQQALGQGPQFIFQYYREEENGRGNFPPRFSGLQFPNYSSELNVNALELDDSALYLCASSPPAGTDTQYFGPGTRLTVL.

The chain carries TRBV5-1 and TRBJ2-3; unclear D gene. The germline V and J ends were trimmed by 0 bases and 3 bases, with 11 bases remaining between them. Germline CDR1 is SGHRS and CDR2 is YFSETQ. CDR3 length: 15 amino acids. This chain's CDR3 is CASSLASYATDTQYF. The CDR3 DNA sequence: TGCGCCAGCAGCTTGGCCTCCTACGCGACAGATACGCAGTATTTT.

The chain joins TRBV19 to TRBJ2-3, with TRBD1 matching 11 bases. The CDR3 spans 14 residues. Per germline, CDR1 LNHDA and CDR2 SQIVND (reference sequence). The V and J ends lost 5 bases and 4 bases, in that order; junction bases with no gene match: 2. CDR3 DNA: TGTGCCAGTAGTGGACAGGGGGCCCCAGATACGCAGTATTTT. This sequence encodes CASSGQGAPDTQYF.

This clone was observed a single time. The CDR3 here is CASSRDSENYGYTF. The CDR3 DNA sequence: TGTGCCAGCAGCCGGGACAGCGAGAACTATGGCTACACCTTC. The genes are TRBV7-8 and TRBJ1-2; 7 positions match TRBD1. This CDR3 region has 14 residues. V lost 5 bases to trimming and J lost 2 bases; unmatched junction nucleotides: 5. Per germline, CDR1 SGHVS and CDR2 FQNEAQ.

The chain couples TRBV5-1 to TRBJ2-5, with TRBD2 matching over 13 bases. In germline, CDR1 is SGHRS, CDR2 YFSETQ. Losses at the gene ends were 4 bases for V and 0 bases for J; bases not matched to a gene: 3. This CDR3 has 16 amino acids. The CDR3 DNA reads TGCGCCAGCAGCAAGACTAGCGGGGGGCACCAAGAGACCCAGTACTTC. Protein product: CASSKTSGGHQETQYF.

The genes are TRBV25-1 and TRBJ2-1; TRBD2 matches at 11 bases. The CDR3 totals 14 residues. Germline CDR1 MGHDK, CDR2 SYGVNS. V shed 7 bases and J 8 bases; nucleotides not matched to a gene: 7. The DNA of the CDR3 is TGTGCCAGCACCCCGGGACTAGCGGTTTATGAGCAGTTCTTC. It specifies CASTPGLAVYEQFF.

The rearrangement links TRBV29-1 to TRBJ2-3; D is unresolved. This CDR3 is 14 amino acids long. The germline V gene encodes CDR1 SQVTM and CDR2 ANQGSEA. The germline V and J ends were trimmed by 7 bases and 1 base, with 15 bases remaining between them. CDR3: CSAEGAFGTDTQYF. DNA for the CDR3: TGCAGCGCGGAAGGAGCGTTCGGCACAGATACGCAGTATTTT.

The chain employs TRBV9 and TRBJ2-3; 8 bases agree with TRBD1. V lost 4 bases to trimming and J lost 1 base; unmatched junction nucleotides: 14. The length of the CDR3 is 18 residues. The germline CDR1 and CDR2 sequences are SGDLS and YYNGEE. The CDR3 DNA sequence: TGTGCCAGCAGCTCAAAGGGGGGACAGGCCATGGGCACAGATACGCAGTATTTT. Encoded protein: CASSSKGGQAMGTDTQYF.

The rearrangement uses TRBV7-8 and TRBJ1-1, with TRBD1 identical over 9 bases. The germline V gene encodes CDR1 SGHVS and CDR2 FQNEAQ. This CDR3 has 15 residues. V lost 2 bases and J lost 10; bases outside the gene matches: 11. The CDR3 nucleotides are TGTGCCAGCAGCTTACCCGAAGGGACAGGGTCTTCAGCTTTCTTT. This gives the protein CASSLPEGTGSSAFF. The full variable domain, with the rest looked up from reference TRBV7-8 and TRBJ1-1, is GAGVSQSPRYKVAKRGQDVALRCDPISGHVSLFWYQQALGQGPEFLTYFQNEAQLDKSGLPSDRFFAERPEGSVSTLKIQRTQQEDSAVYLCASSLPEGTGSSAFFGQGTRLTVV.

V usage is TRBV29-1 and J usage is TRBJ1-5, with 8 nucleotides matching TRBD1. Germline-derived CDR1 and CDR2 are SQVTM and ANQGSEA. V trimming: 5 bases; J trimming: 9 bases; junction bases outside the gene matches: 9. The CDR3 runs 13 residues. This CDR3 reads CSVSGTGNAPQHF. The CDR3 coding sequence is TGCAGCGTTTCCGGGACAGGAAACGCGCCCCAGCATTTT. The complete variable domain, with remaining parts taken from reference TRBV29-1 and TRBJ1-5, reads SAVISQKPSRDICQRGTSLTIQCQVDSQVTMMFWYRQQPGQSLTLIATANQGSEATYESGFVIDKFPISRPNLTFSTLTVSNMSPEDSSIYLCSVSGTGNAPQHFGDGTRLSIL.

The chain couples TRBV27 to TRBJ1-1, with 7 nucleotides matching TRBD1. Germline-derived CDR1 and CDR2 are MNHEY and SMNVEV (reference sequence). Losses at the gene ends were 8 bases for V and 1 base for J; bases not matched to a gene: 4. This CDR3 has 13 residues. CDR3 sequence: CASFRGWNTEAFF. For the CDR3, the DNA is TGTGCCAGCTTCAGGGGGTGGAACACTGAAGCTTTCTTT.

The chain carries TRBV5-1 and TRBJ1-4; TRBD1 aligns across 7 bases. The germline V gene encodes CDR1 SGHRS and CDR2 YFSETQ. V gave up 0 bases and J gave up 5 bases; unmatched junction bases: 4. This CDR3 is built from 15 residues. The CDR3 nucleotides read TGCGCCAGCAGCTTGGAGGGGGCGGCGAATGAAAAACTGTTTTTT. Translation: CASSLEGAANEKLFF.

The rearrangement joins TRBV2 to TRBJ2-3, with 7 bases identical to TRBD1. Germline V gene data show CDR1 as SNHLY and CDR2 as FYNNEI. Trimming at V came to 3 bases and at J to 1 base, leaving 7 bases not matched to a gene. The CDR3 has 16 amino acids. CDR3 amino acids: CASSDGNRGRTDTQYF. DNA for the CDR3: TGTGCCAGCAGTGACGGGAACAGGGGACGCACAGATACGCAGTATTTT.

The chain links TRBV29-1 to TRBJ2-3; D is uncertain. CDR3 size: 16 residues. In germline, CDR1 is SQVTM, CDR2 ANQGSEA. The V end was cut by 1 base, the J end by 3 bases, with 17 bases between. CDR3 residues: CSVEVYSARETDTQYF. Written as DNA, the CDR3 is TGCAGCGTTGAAGTTTATTCTGCCCGCGAGACAGATACGCAGTATTTT.

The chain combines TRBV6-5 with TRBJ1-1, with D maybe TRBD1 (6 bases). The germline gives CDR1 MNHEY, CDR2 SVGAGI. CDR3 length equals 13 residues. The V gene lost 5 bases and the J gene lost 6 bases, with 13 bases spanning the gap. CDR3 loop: CASSLTGVAEAFF. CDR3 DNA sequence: TGTGCCAGCAGTCTGACAGGCGTGGCTGAAGCTTTCTTT.

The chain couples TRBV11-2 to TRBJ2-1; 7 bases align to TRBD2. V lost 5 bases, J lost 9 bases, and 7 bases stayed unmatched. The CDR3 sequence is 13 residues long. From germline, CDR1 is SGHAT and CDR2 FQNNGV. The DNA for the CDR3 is TGTGCCAGCAGCCGCACTAGCGAAGGTGAGCAGTTCTTC. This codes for CASSRTSEGEQFF.

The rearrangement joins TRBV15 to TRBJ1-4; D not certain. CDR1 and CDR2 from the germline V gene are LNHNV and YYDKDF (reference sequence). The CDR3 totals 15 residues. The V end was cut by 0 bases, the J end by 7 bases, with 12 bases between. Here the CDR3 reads CATSRDHGLSEKLFF. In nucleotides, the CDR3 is TGTGCCACCAGCAGAGATCATGGTTTGAGTGAAAAACTGTTTTTT.

Written as DNA, the CDR3 is TGCGCCAGCAGCAGAACGCAGGGCGAGGGCACAGATACGCAGTATTTT. As protein: CASSRTQGEGTDTQYF. The V call is TRBV5-1, the J call TRBJ2-3; D is perhaps TRBD1 (5 bases). The CDR3 length is 16 residues. Germline loops: CDR1 SGHRS, CDR2 YFSETQ. V lost 4 bases and J 1 base, leaving 16 bases between the germline ends.

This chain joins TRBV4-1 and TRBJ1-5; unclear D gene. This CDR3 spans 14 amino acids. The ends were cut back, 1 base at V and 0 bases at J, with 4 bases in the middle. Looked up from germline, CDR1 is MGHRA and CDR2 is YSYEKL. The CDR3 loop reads CASSQGDSNQPQHF. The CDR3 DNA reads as TGCGCCAGCAGCCAAGGAGATAGCAATCAGCCCCAGCATTTT.